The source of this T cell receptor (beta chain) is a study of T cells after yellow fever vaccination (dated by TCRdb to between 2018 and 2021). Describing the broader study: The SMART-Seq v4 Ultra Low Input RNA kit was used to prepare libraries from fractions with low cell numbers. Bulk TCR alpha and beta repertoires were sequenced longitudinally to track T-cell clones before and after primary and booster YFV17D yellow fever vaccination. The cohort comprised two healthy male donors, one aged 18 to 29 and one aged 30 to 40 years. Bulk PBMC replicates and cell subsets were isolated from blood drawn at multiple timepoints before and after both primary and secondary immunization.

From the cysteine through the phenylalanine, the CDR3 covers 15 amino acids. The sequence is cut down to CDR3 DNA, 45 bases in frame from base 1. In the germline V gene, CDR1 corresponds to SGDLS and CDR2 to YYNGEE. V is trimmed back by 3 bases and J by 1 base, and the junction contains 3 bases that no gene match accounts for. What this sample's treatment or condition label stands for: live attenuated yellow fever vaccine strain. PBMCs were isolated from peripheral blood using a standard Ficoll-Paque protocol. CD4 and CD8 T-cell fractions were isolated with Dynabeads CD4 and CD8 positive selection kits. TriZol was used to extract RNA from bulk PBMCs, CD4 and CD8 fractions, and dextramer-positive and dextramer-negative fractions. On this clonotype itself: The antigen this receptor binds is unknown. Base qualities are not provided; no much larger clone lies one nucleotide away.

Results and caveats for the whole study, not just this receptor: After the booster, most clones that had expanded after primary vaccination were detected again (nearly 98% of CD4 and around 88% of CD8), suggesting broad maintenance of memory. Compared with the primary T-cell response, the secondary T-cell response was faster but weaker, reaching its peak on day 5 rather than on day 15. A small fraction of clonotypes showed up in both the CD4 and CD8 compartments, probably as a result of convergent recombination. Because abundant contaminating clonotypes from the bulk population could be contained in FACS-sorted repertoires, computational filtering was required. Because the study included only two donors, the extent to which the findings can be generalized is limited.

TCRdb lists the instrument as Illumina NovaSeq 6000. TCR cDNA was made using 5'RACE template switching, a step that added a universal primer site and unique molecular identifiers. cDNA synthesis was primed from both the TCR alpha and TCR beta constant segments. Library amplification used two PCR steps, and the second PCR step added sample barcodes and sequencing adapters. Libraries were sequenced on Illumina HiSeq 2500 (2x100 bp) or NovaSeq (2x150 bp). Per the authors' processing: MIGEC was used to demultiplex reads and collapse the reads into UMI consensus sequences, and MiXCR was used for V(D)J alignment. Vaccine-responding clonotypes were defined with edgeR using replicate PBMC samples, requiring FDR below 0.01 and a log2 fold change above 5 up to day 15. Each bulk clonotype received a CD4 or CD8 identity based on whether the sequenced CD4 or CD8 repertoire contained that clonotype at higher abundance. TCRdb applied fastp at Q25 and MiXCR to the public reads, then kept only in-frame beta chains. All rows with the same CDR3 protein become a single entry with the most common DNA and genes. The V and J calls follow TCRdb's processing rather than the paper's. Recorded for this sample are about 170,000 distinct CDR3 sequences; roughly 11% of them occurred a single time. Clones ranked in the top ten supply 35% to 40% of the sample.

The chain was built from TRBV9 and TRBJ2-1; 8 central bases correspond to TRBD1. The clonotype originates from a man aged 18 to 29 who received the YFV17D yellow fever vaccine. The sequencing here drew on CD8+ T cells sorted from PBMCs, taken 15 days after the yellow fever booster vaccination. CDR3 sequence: CASSETGVSYNEQFF. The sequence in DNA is TGTGCCAGCAGCGAGACAGGGGTGTCCTACAATGAGCAGTTCTTC.